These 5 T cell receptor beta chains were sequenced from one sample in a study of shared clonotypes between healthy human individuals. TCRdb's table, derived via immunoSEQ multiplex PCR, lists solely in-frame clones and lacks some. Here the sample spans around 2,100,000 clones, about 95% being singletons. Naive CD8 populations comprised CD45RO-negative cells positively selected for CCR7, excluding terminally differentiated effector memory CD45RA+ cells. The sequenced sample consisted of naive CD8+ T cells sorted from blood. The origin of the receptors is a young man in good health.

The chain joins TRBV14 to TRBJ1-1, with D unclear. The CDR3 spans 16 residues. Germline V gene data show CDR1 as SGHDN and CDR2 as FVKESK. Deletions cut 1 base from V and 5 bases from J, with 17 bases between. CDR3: CASSQGWPGSWTEAFF. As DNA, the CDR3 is TGTGCCAGCAGCCAAGGATGGCCGGGGTCGTGGACTGAAGCTTTCTTT.

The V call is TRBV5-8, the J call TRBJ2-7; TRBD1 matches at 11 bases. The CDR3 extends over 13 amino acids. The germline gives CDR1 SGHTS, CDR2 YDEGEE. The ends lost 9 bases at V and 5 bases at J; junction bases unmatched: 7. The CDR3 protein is CATRDRGVNEQYF. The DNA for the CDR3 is TGTGCCACCCGGGACAGGGGGGTCAACGAGCAGTACTTC. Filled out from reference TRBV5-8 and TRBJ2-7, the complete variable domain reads EAGVTQSPTHLIKTRGQQATLRCSPISGHTSVYWYQQALGLGLQFLLWYDEGEERNRGNFPPRFSGRQFPNYSSELNVNALELEDSALYLCATRDRGVNEQYFGPGTRLTVT.

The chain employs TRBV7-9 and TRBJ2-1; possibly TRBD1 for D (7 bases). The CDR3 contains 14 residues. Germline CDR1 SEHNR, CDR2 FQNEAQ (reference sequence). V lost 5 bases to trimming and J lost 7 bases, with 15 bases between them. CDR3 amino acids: CASSGTPGGNEQFF. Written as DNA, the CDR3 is TGTGCCAGCAGCGGAACCCCAGGGGGGAATGAGCAGTTCTTC.

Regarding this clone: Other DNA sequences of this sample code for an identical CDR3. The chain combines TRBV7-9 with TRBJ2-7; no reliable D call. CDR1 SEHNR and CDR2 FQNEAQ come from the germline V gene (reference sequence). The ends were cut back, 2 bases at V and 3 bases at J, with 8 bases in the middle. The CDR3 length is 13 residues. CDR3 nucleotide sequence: TGTGCCAGCAGCTTACGAGACAACTACGAGCAGTACTTC. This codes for CASSLRDNYEQYF.

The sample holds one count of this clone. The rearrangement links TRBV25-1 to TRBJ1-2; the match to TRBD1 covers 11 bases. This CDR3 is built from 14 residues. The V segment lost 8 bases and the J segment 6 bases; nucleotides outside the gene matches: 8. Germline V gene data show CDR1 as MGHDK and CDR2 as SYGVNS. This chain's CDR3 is CASGHPGQGDGYTF. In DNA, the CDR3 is TGTGCCAGCGGTCATCCGGGACAGGGGGATGGCTACACCTTC.